Below are 19 T cell receptor beta chains sequenced from a single sample in a study of control samples from healthy donors and cancer patients. Using immunoSEQ multiplex PCR, the repertoire was profiled, and TCRdb retains in-frame clones only, with some absent. This table has 120,000 to 150,000 clones, approximately 91% appearing once. Sequencing input: blood. The receptors here all came from a man in his thirties or forties in good health.

The V call is TRBV6-4, the J call TRBJ2-7, with TRBD1 matching 10 bases. V lost 7 bases to trimming and J lost 4 bases; unmatched junction nucleotides: 7. Germline CDR1 and CDR2: MRHNA and SNTAGT. The CDR3 extends over 14 amino acids. CDR3 loop: CASISGTGEYEQYF. The DNA of the CDR3 is TGTGCCAGCATTTCCGGGACAGGGGAATACGAGCAGTACTTC.

The V call is TRBV7-9, the J call TRBJ1-5, with D uncertain. V gave up 8 bases and J gave up 0 bases, with 8 bases separating them. In germline, CDR1 is SEHNR, CDR2 FQNEAQ (reference sequence). The CDR3 totals 13 residues. The DNA of the CDR3 is TGTGCCAGCGGGAGAGATAGCAATCAGCCCCAGCATTTT. Its translation is CASGRDSNQPQHF.

The rearrangement joins TRBV19 to TRBJ2-5; D not resolved. Trimming shortened V by 2 bases and J by 7 bases, and 14 bases separated the two germline ends. Germline CDR1 and CDR2: LNHDA and SQIVND (reference sequence). The CDR3 extends over 14 amino acids. The CDR3: CASSILDPAGTQYF. In DNA form, the CDR3 reads TGTGCCAGTAGTATACTAGACCCCGCCGGGACCCAGTACTTC.

The V and J genes are TRBV28 and TRBJ2-7; perhaps TRBD2 as D (6 bases). Germline V CDR1 and CDR2: MDHEN, SYDVKM. V lost 4 bases and J lost 6, with 16 bases in between. This CDR3 is built from 14 residues. The CDR3 loop is CASSSSRDSPEQYF. CDR3 in DNA: TGTGCCAGCAGTTCATCCCGGGACTCACCCGAGCAGTACTTC.

The chain combines TRBV5-1 with TRBJ1-3, with 8 bases matching TRBD1. The germline gives CDR1 SGHRS, CDR2 YFSETQ. CDR3 length: 17 residues. Trimming at V came to 4 bases and at J to 0 bases, leaving 9 bases not matched to a gene. CDR3 loop: CASSAGQGGISGNTIYF. For the CDR3, the DNA is TGCGCCAGCAGCGCCGGACAGGGCGGGATCTCTGGAAACACCATATATTTT.

The gene calls are TRBV7-2 and TRBJ1-5; D unclear. Trimming removed 4 bases at V and 5 bases at J, with 9 bases between. The CDR3 contains 13 residues. Germline V gives CDR1 SGHTA, CDR2 FQGNSA. The CDR3 here is CASSYRVDQPQHF. The CDR3 region has the DNA TGTGCCAGCAGCTATAGGGTGGATCAGCCCCAGCATTTT.

V and J are TRBV7-9 and TRBJ1-3; the D is unclear. CDR1 and CDR2 (germline): SEHNR, FQNEAQ (reference sequence). Trimming cost V 6 bases and J 4 bases, with 7 bases left between them. The CDR3 totals 12 residues. The CDR3 nucleotides are TGTGCCAGCAGGCATGCCGGAAACACCATATATTTT. Translated, it gives CASRHAGNTIYF.

The chain links TRBV5-1 to TRBJ2-7; 7 nucleotides match TRBD1. This CDR3 is built from 14 residues. Trimming at V came to 0 bases and at J to 0 bases, leaving 0 bases not matched to a gene. CDR1 is SGHRS and CDR2 is YFSETQ in the germline V gene. CDR3 residues: CASSLGDSSYEQYF. Written as DNA, the CDR3 is TGCGCCAGCAGCTTGGGGGACAGCTCCTACGAGCAGTACTTC.

The chain couples TRBV27 to TRBJ1-2; no clear D gene. The CDR3 is 13 residues long. The germline CDR1 and CDR2 sequences are MNHEY and SMNVEV (reference sequence). Trimming removed 2 bases from V and 4 bases from J, with 8 bases in between. CDR3 in amino acids: CASSLGPVYGYTF. The DNA of the CDR3 is TGTGCCAGCAGTTTAGGGCCGGTCTATGGCTACACCTTC.

This clone was detected a few times. The CDR3 protein is CAWSYVTGEWTGELFF. CDR3 DNA sequence: TGTGCCTGGAGTTACGTAACAGGTGAATGGACCGGGGAGCTGTTTTTT. The gene calls are TRBV30 and TRBJ2-2; D might be TRBD1 (5 bases). CDR1 is GTSNPN and CDR2 is SVGIG in the germline V gene (reference sequence). V lost 2 bases and J lost 5, with 18 bases in between. The CDR3 runs to 16 residues.

The V gene is TRBV9, the J gene TRBJ1-2; maybe TRBD1 (5 bases). CDR3 size: 14 residues. Germline CDR1 is SGDLS and CDR2 is YYNGEE. Trimming shortened V by 0 bases and J by 4 bases, and 10 bases separated the two germline ends. The CDR3: CASSVGGHSYGYTF. Here the CDR3 DNA reads TGTGCCAGCAGCGTAGGTGGACACAGCTATGGCTACACCTTC.

V gene TRBV29-1 combines with J gene TRBJ2-1; 9 bases line up with TRBD1. The germline V gene encodes CDR1 SQVTM and CDR2 ANQGSEA. This CDR3 has 16 residues. Trimming cost V 6 bases and J 2 bases; bases outside gene matches: 11. CDR3 residues: CSVLSTGQGTYNEQFF. The CDR3 bases are TGCAGCGTCCTATCGACGGGACAGGGAACCTACAATGAGCAGTTCTTC.

J is TRBJ1-1 and V is TRBV28, with TRBD1 as a possible D gene (5 bases). The CDR3 has 15 amino acids. V lost 3 bases and J lost 3, with 14 bases in between. Germline V gives CDR1 MDHEN, CDR2 SYDVKM. DNA for the CDR3: TGTGCCAGCAGTTTGGTCAGGGTTAGGGACACTGAAGCTTTCTTT. This gives the protein CASSLVRVRDTEAFF.

The chain carries TRBV6-5 and TRBJ2-7; D ambiguous. Germline V lookup: CDR1 MNHEY, CDR2 SVGAGI. The CDR3 sequence is 13 residues long. V lost 6 bases and J lost 6, with 15 bases in between. CDR3 coding DNA: TGTGCCAGCAGCAGGACCCTTACTGCCGAGCAGTACTTC. Residues: CASSRTLTAEQYF.

The genes are TRBV5-1 and TRBJ1-2, with D unclear. The germline CDR1 and CDR2 sequences are SGHRS and YFSETQ. Trimming cost V 1 base and J 3 bases, with 7 bases left between them. This CDR3 has 13 residues. CDR3 loop: CASSLNTDYGYTF. The CDR3 DNA sequence: TGCGCCAGCAGCTTGAACACAGACTATGGCTACACCTTC.

This clone showed up just once. The chain combines TRBV6-5 with TRBJ1-5; 8 bases agree with TRBD1. Germline values: CDR1 MNHEY, CDR2 SVGAGI. This CDR3 region has 14 residues. Trimming removed 7 bases from V and 2 bases from J; junction bases left unmatched: 4. This chain's CDR3 is CASTGGAGNQPQHF. The CDR3 DNA is TGTGCCAGCACAGGGGGCGCGGGCAATCAGCCCCAGCATTTT.

This sequence joins TRBV10-3 and TRBJ2-7; 7 bases are shared with TRBD1. Germline assignment: CDR1 ENHRY and CDR2 SYGVKD. V trimming: 2 bases; J trimming: 4 bases; junction bases outside the gene matches: 11. The CDR3 is 16 amino acids. This CDR3 is CAISEGSGQAGYEQYF. The CDR3 coding sequence is TGTGCCATCAGTGAGGGCTCTGGACAGGCAGGATACGAGCAGTACTTC.

The gene calls are TRBV30 and TRBJ1-2; D gene uncertain. CDR1 and CDR2 (germline): GTSNPN, SVGIG (reference sequence). CDR3 size: 13 residues. Deletions cut 2 bases from V and 2 bases from J, with 9 bases between. CDR3 DNA sequence: TGTGCCTGGAGTATGGACCGAAACTATGGCTACACCTTC. Encoded protein: CAWSMDRNYGYTF.

The V call is TRBV27, the J call TRBJ1-6; D call uncertain. Germline values: CDR1 MNHEY, CDR2 SMNVEV (reference sequence). There are 17 residues in the CDR3. V lost 3 bases and J 0 bases, leaving 12 bases between the germline ends. In nucleotides, the CDR3 is TGTGCCAGCAGTTTCGGTCTCCCAAGCTCCTATAATTCACCCCTCCACTTT. Protein: CASSFGLPSSYNSPLHF.